This T cell receptor beta chain derives from a study of blood T cell repertoires in COVID-19. TCRdb's copy holds only in-frame clones and misses some; the assay was immunoSEQ multiplex PCR. The sample has roughly 250,000 clones, more than 85% seen once. The germline V gene encodes CDR1 SGHRS and CDR2 YFSETQ. This CDR3 is 14 amino acids long. Trimming removed 6 bases from V and 7 bases from J, with 19 bases in between. This TCR was recovered from a woman in her forties or fifties who had recovered from COVID-19. The specimen sequenced was PBMCs or T cells enriched from blood (not recorded which). The gene calls are TRBV5-1 and TRBJ1-2; D is possibly TRBD1 (5 bases). CDR3 region: CASTPDVTGGGYTF. In DNA, the CDR3 is TGCGCCAGCACCCCGGACGTAACGGGGGGTGGCTACACCTTC.